The 28 T cell receptor beta chains presented below share a single source sample, sequenced in a study of Ad26.COV2.S vaccination and SARS-CoV-2 variants. The method was immunoSEQ multiplex PCR; TCRdb's version includes in-frame clones alone and lacks a portion of them. The top ten clones hold 5% of a sample with approximately 150,000 clones, about nine tenths of them seen once. The specimen was peripheral blood, collected after recovery from COVID-19. The receptor source for this set is a human donor who had recovered from COVID-19.

The V call is TRBV29-1, the J call TRBJ1-2; no clear D. Trimming took 3 bases from V and 0 from J, leaving 11 bases between them. Germline CDR1 and CDR2: SQVTM and ANQGSEA. CDR3 length: 14 residues. The CDR3 DNA follows: TGCAGCGTTGACCGAGCCAGAGCTAACTATGGCTACACCTTC. Translation: CSVDRARANYGYTF.

This clone occurred once. This rearrangement joins TRBV28 to TRBJ1-1, with D perhaps matching TRBD1 (5 bases). Trimming removed 2 bases at V and 0 bases at J, with 16 bases between. The CDR3 loop spans 17 amino acids. Germline V gives CDR1 MDHEN, CDR2 SYDVKM. CDR3 sequence reads: CASSLGRESGMNTEAFF. In DNA, the CDR3 is TGTGCCAGCAGTTTAGGCAGGGAGAGTGGCATGAACACTGAAGCTTTCTTT. The whole variable domain, filled in from reference TRBV28 and TRBJ1-1, reads DVKVTQSSRYLVKRTGEKVFLECVQDMDHENMFWYRQDPGLGLRLIYFSYDVKMKEKGDIPEGYSVSREKKERFSLILESASTNQTSMYLCASSLGRESGMNTEAFFGQGTRLTVV.

The V gene is TRBV19, the J gene TRBJ1-1, with 9 bases fitting TRBD1. The germline CDR1 and CDR2 sequences are LNHDA and SQIVND (reference sequence). There are 13 residues in the CDR3. Germline trimming cut 10 bases from V and 4 bases from J; bases unmatched to any gene: 7. This CDR3 reads CATAQGAGTEAFF. CDR3 nucleotides: TGTGCCACGGCACAGGGGGCTGGCACTGAAGCTTTCTTT.

This clone occurred a few times. This chain connects TRBV4-3 to TRBJ1-3; D not resolved. The CDR3 consists of 13 residues. Germline CDR1 reads LGHNA; CDR2 reads YSLEER. V lost 1 base and J 3 bases, leaving 4 bases between the germline ends. The CDR3 reads CASSQGGGNTIYF. CDR3 coding DNA: TGCGCCAGCAGCCAAGGGGGTGGAAACACCATATATTTT.

The J gene is TRBJ2-3, the V gene TRBV10-3; 10 bases fit TRBD1. Germline V gives CDR1 ENHRY, CDR2 SYGVKD. The CDR3 is 17 residues long. V lost 6 bases, J lost 2 bases, and 11 bases stayed unmatched. For the CDR3, the DNA is TGTGCCATCAGGGACCTCGGGACAGGGGACTACACAGATACGCAGTATTTT. It specifies CAIRDLGTGDYTDTQYF.

This chain uses TRBV19 with TRBJ1-4; a weak D match, TRBD1 (5 bases). The germline CDR1 and CDR2 sequences are LNHDA and SQIVND (reference sequence). The CDR3 is 16 residues long. Between the trimmed V and J ends, which lost 6 bases and 4 bases, there was a span of 18 bases. This CDR3 is CASRVRSGTSNEKLFF. For the CDR3, the DNA is TGTGCCAGTAGGGTCCGGTCGGGGACCAGTAATGAAAAACTGTTTTTT.

V is TRBV3-1 (or the pseudogene TRBV3-2) and J is TRBJ2-3; possibly TRBD1 for D (5 bases). V was trimmed by 4 bases and J by 5 bases, leaving 19 bases between them. CDR1 and CDR2 (germline): LGHDT, YNNKEL (reference sequence). This CDR3 is 16 amino acids long. The CDR3 DNA sequence: TGTGCCAGCAGCCTTACCCTTGGGCAGGGTAGAGATACGCAGTATTTT. It encodes CASSLTLGQGRDTQYF.

The chain's CDR3 is CASSLGGQGLTNEKLFF. The CDR3 nucleotides are TGTGCCAGCAGCTTGGGGGGACAGGGGTTAACTAATGAAAAACTGTTTTTT. This chain joins TRBV5-4 and TRBJ1-4; TRBD1 matches 10 bases. The CDR3 loop spans 17 amino acids. V lost 0 bases and J lost 1; bases outside the gene matches: 3. Germline CDR1 SGHNT, CDR2 YYREEE (reference sequence).

The chain is built from TRBV5-1 and TRBJ2-3; maybe TRBD1 (6 bases). CDR1 and CDR2 (germline): SGHRS, YFSETQ. CDR3 length equals 16 residues. Trimming took 4 bases from V and 2 from J, leaving 17 bases between them. The CDR3 nucleotides read TGCGCCAGCAGCGGACAGAGTGCAGGGGCCACAGATACGCAGTATTTT. This sequence encodes CASSGQSAGATDTQYF.

This rearrangement joins TRBV19 to TRBJ2-1; 9 nucleotides match TRBD2. The V segment lost 8 bases and the J segment 0 bases; nucleotides outside the gene matches: 5. The germline V gene has CDR1 LNHDA and CDR2 SQIVND (reference sequence). The CDR3 loop spans 15 amino acids. The CDR3 region has the DNA TGTGCCAGTTTCAGCGGGGGGAGCTCCTACAATGAGCAGTTCTTC. It is translated as CASFSGGSSYNEQFF. Variable domain in full (rest from reference TRBV19 and TRBJ2-1): DGGITQSPKYLFRKEGQNVTLSCEQNLNHDAMYWYRQDPGQGLRLIYYSQIVNDFQKGDIAEGYSVSREKKESFPLTVTSAQKNPTAFYLCASFSGGSSYNEQFFGPGTRLTVL.

The chain recombines TRBV5-1 with TRBJ2-4; 7 positions match TRBD1. The CDR3 runs 14 residues. The V segment lost 2 bases and the J segment 6 bases; nucleotides outside the gene matches: 5. The germline V gene encodes CDR1 SGHRS and CDR2 YFSETQ. The CDR3 nucleotides read TGCGCCAGCAGCTTCGACAGGGTGGCAAACATTCAGTACTTC. Its translation: CASSFDRVANIQYF.

The chain carries TRBV27 and TRBJ2-1; D is unclear. Germline V CDR1 and CDR2: MNHEY, SMNVEV (reference sequence). The CDR3 sequence is 13 residues long. V gave up 2 bases and J gave up 9 bases, with 11 bases separating them. Here the CDR3 reads CASSLQDSSEQFF. CDR3 sequence (DNA): TGTGCCAGCAGTTTACAGGATTCGAGTGAGCAGTTCTTC.

The chain recombines TRBV7-2 with TRBJ2-1; tentatively, D is TRBD1 or TRBD2 (5 bases each). This CDR3 contains 13 residues. Germline V gene lookup returns CDR1 SGHTA and CDR2 FQGNSA. The V end lost 5 bases, the J end lost 12 bases, and 17 bases lay between the germline ends. The CDR3 sequence is CASSPRRDAGQFF. CDR3 nucleotide sequence: TGTGCCAGCAGCCCCCGCAGGGACGCTGGGCAGTTCTTC.

The chain has TRBV18 and TRBJ1-4; D is uncertain. This CDR3 comprises 9 residues. Germline V gene lookup returns CDR1 KGHSH and CDR2 LQKENI. V was clipped by 6 bases and J by 15 bases, with 8 bases between them. The CDR3 nucleotides are TGTGCCAGCTCGCGGATGGTGTTTTTT. Translation gives CASSRMVFF.

The table lists this clone with a count of one. The rearrangement uses TRBV9 and TRBJ2-6; D is unclear. V was clipped by 2 bases and J by 0 bases, with 12 bases between them. In germline, CDR1 is SGDLS, CDR2 YYNGEE. The CDR3 extends over 17 amino acids. This CDR3 is CASSVATGFSGANVLTF. CDR3 sequence (DNA): TGTGCCAGCAGCGTGGCAACCGGGTTCTCTGGGGCCAACGTCCTGACTTTC.

The chain employs TRBV5-1 and TRBJ1-1; 7 bases fit TRBD1. Germline loops: CDR1 SGHRS, CDR2 YFSETQ. This CDR3 has 14 amino acids. The trim removed 3 bases at V and 3 bases at J, leaving 5 bases unmatched. The CDR3, as DNA: TGCGCCAGCAGCTCCGACAGGGCGGACACTGAAGCTTTCTTT. Translation: CASSSDRADTEAFF.

The chain uses TRBV14 and TRBJ1-6; weak D call: TRBD1 (5 bases). This CDR3 contains 15 residues. Germline assignment: CDR1 SGHDN and CDR2 FVKESK. The V end was cut by 1 base, the J end by 6 bases, with 10 bases between. Written as DNA, the CDR3 is TGTGCCAGCAGCCAAGTGGGACGGTTTAATTCACCCCTCCACTTT. Its translation: CASSQVGRFNSPLHF.

This clone came up once. The chain carries TRBV6-5 and TRBJ2-7, with D possibly being TRBD1 (6 bases). Trimming took 2 bases from V and 0 from J, leaving 8 bases between them. Germline CDR1 and CDR2: MNHEY and SVGAGI. CDR3 length equals 14 residues. This chain's CDR3 is CASSYVQGSYEQYF. The CDR3 DNA sequence: TGTGCCAGCAGTTACGTACAGGGCTCCTACGAGCAGTACTTC.

The V and J genes are TRBV6-2 or TRBV6-3 and TRBJ2-7, with D hard to call. In germline, CDR1 is MNHEY, CDR2 SVGEGT. The CDR3 sequence is 14 residues long. The V gene lost 0 bases and the J gene lost 4 bases, with 10 bases spanning the gap. The CDR3 sequence is CASSYSKQPYEQYF. CDR3 nucleotides: TGTGCCAGCAGTTACTCGAAACAACCATACGAGCAGTACTTC.

The V and J genes are TRBV6-6 and TRBJ1-4; the D is unclear. Germline assignment: CDR1 MNHNY and CDR2 SVGAGI (reference sequence). The V end was cut by 3 bases, the J end by 5 bases, with 4 bases between. The CDR3 loop spans 12 amino acids. For the CDR3, the DNA is TGTGCCAGCAGTTATGGGAATGAAAAACTGTTTTTT. This sequence encodes CASSYGNEKLFF.

The V call is TRBV6-5, the J call TRBJ1-1; 7 bases agree with TRBD1. The germline CDR1 and CDR2 sequences are MNHEY and SVGAGI. This CDR3 is built from 16 residues. The V segment lost 2 bases and the J segment 6 bases; nucleotides outside the gene matches: 12. The CDR3 is CASSYRTGLALPEAFF. The CDR3 DNA reads TGTGCCAGCAGTTACCGGACAGGCCTGGCTCTCCCTGAAGCTTTCTTT.

The chain carries TRBV12-3 or TRBV12-4 and TRBJ2-5, with D unresolved. The CDR3 extends over 12 amino acids. Trimming removed 7 bases at V and 5 bases at J, with 11 bases between. The CDR3 loop reads CASNTNLETQYF. The DNA for the CDR3 is TGTGCCAGCAACACTAACTTGGAGACCCAGTACTTC.

The chain is built from TRBV2 and TRBJ1-1; TRBD1 might be the D (5 bases). With 5 bases removed from V and 4 bases from J, the gap between germline ends came to 14 bases. Germline CDR1 reads SNHLY; CDR2 reads FYNNEI. The CDR3 extends over 14 amino acids. In DNA, the CDR3 is TGTGCCAGCAGTTTCCTGGGGGGTGGCACTGAAGCTTTCTTT. Translating it yields CASSFLGGGTEAFF.

V gene TRBV6-2 or TRBV6-3 combines with J gene TRBJ2-7, with 8 positions matching TRBD1. The germline V gene has CDR1 MNHEY and CDR2 SVGEGT. The V segment lost 0 bases and the J segment 6 bases; nucleotides outside the gene matches: 4. The CDR3 is 14 residues long. In DNA form, the CDR3 reads TGTGCCAGCAGTTACTCGGGGACAGGACTCGAGCAGTACTTC. Residues: CASSYSGTGLEQYF.

This rearrangement joins TRBV30 to TRBJ1-1; D may be TRBD1 (5 bases). The CDR3 spans 12 residues. Between the trimmed V and J ends, which lost 2 bases and 8 bases, there was a span of 12 bases. CDR1 and CDR2 (germline): GTSNPN, SVGIG (reference sequence). The CDR3 sequence is CAWSLGTEEAFF. CDR3 nucleotide sequence: TGTGCCTGGAGTCTCGGGACCGAGGAAGCTTTCTTT.

This clone has only one observation. CDR3 amino acids: CASSSLRFGLAADTQYF. The CDR3 DNA sequence: TGTGCCAGCAGCTCCTTAAGATTCGGACTAGCGGCAGATACGCAGTATTTT. V is TRBV7-8 and J is TRBJ2-3; 10 bases align to TRBD2. CDR1 and CDR2 from the germline V gene are SGHVS and FQNEAQ. Losses at the gene ends were 4 bases for V and 4 bases for J; bases not matched to a gene: 11. This CDR3 is 17 amino acids long.

A remark on this clone: This CDR3 is also generated by other DNA sequences in the sample. V gene TRBV28 combines with J gene TRBJ1-4; D unclear. The V gene lost 3 bases and the J gene lost 4 bases, with 9 bases spanning the gap. The CDR3 extends over 14 amino acids. From germline, CDR1 is MDHEN and CDR2 SYDVKM. This CDR3 reads CASSLSPNNEKLFF. CDR3 DNA sequence: TGTGCCAGCAGTTTGAGCCCGAATAATGAAAAACTGTTTTTT.

The chain recombines TRBV11-2 with TRBJ1-1, with no clear D. The CDR3 contains 13 residues. Germline assignment: CDR1 SGHAT and CDR2 FQNNGV. V lost 2 bases, J lost 3 bases, and 7 bases lay in between. The chain's CDR3 is CASSLTGYTEAFF. The CDR3 bases are TGTGCCAGCAGCTTAACTGGATACACTGAAGCTTTCTTT.